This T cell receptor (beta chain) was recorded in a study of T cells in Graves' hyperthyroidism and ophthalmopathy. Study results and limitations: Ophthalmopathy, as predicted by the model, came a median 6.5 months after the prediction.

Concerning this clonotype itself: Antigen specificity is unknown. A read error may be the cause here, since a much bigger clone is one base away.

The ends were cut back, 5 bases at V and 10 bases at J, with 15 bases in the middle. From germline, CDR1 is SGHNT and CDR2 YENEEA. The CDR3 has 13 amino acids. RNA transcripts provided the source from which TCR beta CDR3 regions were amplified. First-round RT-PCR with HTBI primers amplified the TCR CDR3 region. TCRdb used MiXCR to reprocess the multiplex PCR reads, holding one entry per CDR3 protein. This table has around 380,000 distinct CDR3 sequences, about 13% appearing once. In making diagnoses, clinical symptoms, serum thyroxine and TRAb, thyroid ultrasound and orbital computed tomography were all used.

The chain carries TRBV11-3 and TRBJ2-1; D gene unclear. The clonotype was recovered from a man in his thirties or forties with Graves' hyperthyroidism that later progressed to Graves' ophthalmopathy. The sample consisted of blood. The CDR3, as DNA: TGTGCCAGCAGCCTCCCGGACCGGGCGGAGCAGTTCTTC. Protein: CASSLPDRAEQFF.